The TCR beta chain described here comes from a study of OX40 agonist ivuxolimab in advanced cancers. Method: immunoSEQ multiplex PCR; TCRdb's copy keeps in-frame clones and lacks some. This sample has about 36,000 clones; about 81% occur once, and the top ten carry 22%. Broader study findings: Antigens targeted by the expanded peripheral T cells were not determined.

The CDR3 contains 15 residues. Germline-derived CDR1 and CDR2 are SGDLS and YYNGEE. Trimming cost V 1 base and J 4 bases, with 11 bases left between them. With regard to this clone: Antigen specificity is unknown.

Sequenced material: CD4+ or CD8+ T cells sorted from blood, taken in a trial of the OX40 agonist ivuxolimab. This rearrangement joins TRBV9 to TRBJ2-2, with a possible D match to TRBD1 (6 bases). The receptor's source is an adult with an advanced solid tumor such as melanoma, head and neck, liver or kidney cancer. Here the CDR3 reads CASSVKTGITGELFF. The CDR3 region has the DNA TGTGCCAGCAGCGTAAAGACAGGAATCACCGGGGAGCTGTTTTTT.